The rows below give T cell receptor beta chains drawn from one sample of a study of T cells after yellow fever vaccination. TCRdb called the 5' RACE reads again in MiXCR, with one record for every CDR3 protein. The sample has about 340,000 distinct CDR3 sequences, around 13% seen once; the top ten hold roughly 3.1%. The sequencing here drew on CD4+ T cells sorted from PBMCs, taken 15 days after the yellow fever booster vaccination. These receptors all come from a man aged 18 to 30 who received the YFV17D yellow fever vaccine. Both conserved end residues are part of each CDR3. A D gene is named only where the DNA matches it firmly.

D gene: .; V gene: TRBV6-1; J gene: TRBJ2-2; CDR3 protein: CATQIREAAGELFF
D gene: .; V gene: TRBV7-2; J gene: TRBJ2-5; CDR3 protein: CASSSHQPSGGETQYF
D gene: .; V gene: TRBV7-2; J gene: TRBJ2-7; CDR3 protein: CASSYDIQGHEQYF
D gene: TRBD2; V gene: TRBV25-1; J gene: TRBJ2-5; CDR3 protein: CASSDRGRLAGRETQYF
D gene: .; V gene: TRBV4-3; J gene: TRBJ1-6; CDR3 protein: CASSQVKDSPLHF
D gene: .; V gene: TRBV28; J gene: TRBJ1-1; CDR3 protein: CASSWDVQNTEAFF
D gene: .; V gene: TRBV12-3/TRBV12-4; J gene: TRBJ1-6; CDR3 protein: CASSLPPQTLLHF
D gene: .; V gene: TRBV4-1; J gene: TRBJ2-5; CDR3 protein: CASSQRTSRESTQYF
D gene: .; V gene: TRBV19; J gene: TRBJ1-5; CDR3 protein: CASSILTGRWVDQPQHF
D gene: TRBD2; V gene: TRBV5-6; J gene: TRBJ2-5; CDR3 protein: CASSRQRGWQETQYF
D gene: .; V gene: TRBV20-1; J gene: TRBJ1-2; CDR3 protein: CSARRFGGTGYTF
D gene: .; V gene: TRBV6-1; J gene: TRBJ1-3; CDR3 protein: CASSAFAATGFGNTIYF
D gene: TRBD2; V gene: TRBV4-3; J gene: TRBJ2-1; CDR3 protein: CASSQELSGAYNEQFF
D gene: TRBD2; V gene: TRBV10-2; J gene: TRBJ2-1; CDR3 protein: CASSESGGYNEQFF
D gene: TRBD1; V gene: TRBV29-1; J gene: TRBJ2-1; CDR3 protein: CSARDSVYNEQFF
D gene: .; V gene: TRBV4-1; J gene: TRBJ1-1; CDR3 protein: CASSRLGRAEAFF
D gene: .; V gene: TRBV12-3/TRBV12-4; J gene: TRBJ2-7; CDR3 protein: CASSLGGQVEQYF
D gene: .; V gene: TRBV11-2; J gene: TRBJ1-1; CDR3 protein: CASSPRSLKGRLYLNTEAFF
D gene: .; V gene: TRBV30; J gene: TRBJ1-5; CDR3 protein: CAWSGTASNQPQHF
D gene: .; V gene: TRBV12-3/TRBV12-4; J gene: TRBJ1-3; CDR3 protein: CARGGVGNTIYF
D gene: TRBD1; V gene: TRBV25-1; J gene: TRBJ2-5; CDR3 protein: CASSEGDRTETQYF
D gene: .; V gene: TRBV5-4; J gene: TRBJ2-3; CDR3 protein: CASSLLDPSTDTQYF
D gene: TRBD1; V gene: TRBV5-1; J gene: TRBJ2-5; CDR3 protein: CASSLGLAGGDTWTQYF
D gene: .; V gene: TRBV28; J gene: TRBJ1-3; CDR3 protein: CASSLTTGNTIYF
D gene: TRBD1; V gene: TRBV28; J gene: TRBJ2-1; CDR3 protein: CASSLLDRGPFF
D gene: .; V gene: TRBV11-3; J gene: TRBJ2-2; CDR3 protein: CASSSGEHTGELFF
D gene: .; V gene: TRBV27; J gene: TRBJ1-2; CDR3 protein: CASSLAGGYDGYTF
D gene: TRBD2; V gene: TRBV24-1; J gene: TRBJ2-1; CDR3 protein: CATSDSTSGDNEQFF
D gene: .; V gene: TRBV5-4; J gene: TRBJ2-5; CDR3 protein: CASSSALGEGQETQYF
D gene: .; V gene: TRBV5-1; J gene: TRBJ2-3; CDR3 protein: CASSLVPGGRGDTQYF
D gene: .; V gene: TRBV28; J gene: TRBJ2-3; CDR3 protein: CASSLASNTQYF
D gene: .; V gene: TRBV12-3/TRBV12-4; J gene: TRBJ2-1; CDR3 protein: CASSPRLLSSYNEQFF
D gene: .; V gene: TRBV5-4; J gene: TRBJ2-2; CDR3 protein: CASSTNRVGELFF
D gene: TRBD2; V gene: TRBV20-1; J gene: TRBJ2-1; CDR3 protein: CSARLAGGYNEQFF
D gene: TRBD2; V gene: TRBV20-1; J gene: TRBJ2-5; CDR3 protein: CSATDLAGDGETQYF
D gene: .; V gene: TRBV12-3/TRBV12-4; J gene: TRBJ1-2; CDR3 protein: CASSLAQSGTGGSPRYGYTF
D gene: TRBD1; V gene: TRBV29-1; J gene: TRBJ1-4; CDR3 protein: CSVAGGGEKLFF
D gene: .; V gene: TRBV11-1; J gene: TRBJ2-3; CDR3 protein: CASSLRASSTDTQYF
D gene: .; V gene: TRBV19; J gene: TRBJ2-3; CDR3 protein: CAVGGTDTQYF
D gene: TRBD1; V gene: TRBV6-5; J gene: TRBJ1-1; CDR3 protein: CASSRGQAQNTEAFF
D gene: .; V gene: TRBV14; J gene: TRBJ1-1; CDR3 protein: CASSQVDRIGLNTEAFF
D gene: .; V gene: TRBV20-1; J gene: TRBJ1-1; CDR3 protein: CSAPAGAEAFF
D gene: .; V gene: TRBV6-5; J gene: TRBJ2-3; CDR3 protein: CASSWEGGTATQYF
D gene: .; V gene: TRBV4-3; J gene: TRBJ1-6; CDR3 protein: CASSQERGYSPLHF
D gene: TRBD2; V gene: TRBV28; J gene: TRBJ2-3; CDR3 protein: CASSPTGGGPATDTQYF
D gene: TRBD1; V gene: TRBV20-1; J gene: TRBJ2-5; CDR3 protein: CSARQGDRREETQYF
D gene: .; V gene: TRBV24-1; J gene: TRBJ1-2; CDR3 protein: CATSDGTENYGYTF
D gene: TRBD2; V gene: TRBV7-2; J gene: TRBJ2-3; CDR3 protein: CASSLGLALTDTQYF
D gene: TRBD1; V gene: TRBV20-1; J gene: TRBJ1-1; CDR3 protein: CSAVDRENTEAFF
D gene: .; V gene: TRBV7-2; J gene: TRBJ1-5; CDR3 protein: CASSLFDQPQHF
D gene: .; V gene: TRBV11-2; J gene: TRBJ2-3; CDR3 protein: CASSLSGLGTDTQYF
D gene: .; V gene: TRBV7-2; J gene: TRBJ1-1; CDR3 protein: CASSSQGTANTEAFF
D gene: TRBD1; V gene: TRBV28; J gene: TRBJ1-1; CDR3 protein: CASREPQGRTNTEAFF